This passage covers 25 T cell receptor beta chains from one sample sequenced in a study of blood T cell repertoires in COVID-19. Only in-frame clones appear in the TCRdb table, and some are missing; sequencing was by immunoSEQ multiplex PCR. The sample shows about 58,000 clones, more than 60% of them seen only once. Sequencing input: peripheral blood. These receptors all come from a human donor in a cohort sampled during active COVID-19.

This chain joins TRBV21-1 and TRBJ1-2; no check of the table's D call, TRBD1, against the DNA was made. TRBV21-1 is described as a pseudogene. The CDR3 is made up of 16 amino acids. CDR3 sequence: CASSKILGDRGPGYTF. DNA of the CDR3: TGTGCCAGCAGCAAAATTTTGGGAGACAGGGGGCCTGGCTACACCTTC.

The table lists this clone with a count of one. This chain joins TRBV2 and TRBJ2-7, with no clear D. The germline V and J ends were trimmed by 7 bases and 4 bases, with 8 bases remaining between them. The CDR3 is 11 residues long. The germline CDR1 and CDR2 sequences are SNHLY and FYNNEI. For the CDR3, the DNA is TGTGCCAGCACGTCGAGATACGAGCAGTACTTC. Amino acid sequence: CASTSRYEQYF.

The rearrangement joins TRBV28 to TRBJ2-2; possibly TRBD1 for D (8 bases). This CDR3 comprises 15 residues. CDR1 MDHEN and CDR2 SYDVKM come from the germline V gene. The ends were cut back, 6 bases at V and 7 bases at J, with 18 bases in the middle. In nucleotides, the CDR3 is TGTGCCAGCAGAGTGACAGGGGAGGGGGTCGGGGAGCTGTTTTTT. Protein sequence: CASRVTGEGVGELFF.

The V and J genes are TRBV15 and TRBJ1-2; D ambiguous. V was clipped by 1 base and J by 7 bases, with 13 bases between them. This CDR3 comprises 14 residues. Germline assignment: CDR1 LNHNV and CDR2 YYDKDF (reference sequence). The CDR3 loop reads CATSRADPEGGYTF. The CDR3 region has the DNA TGTGCCACCAGCAGAGCGGACCCGGAGGGTGGCTACACCTTC.

The genes are TRBV25-1 and TRBJ1-4; perhaps TRBD1 as D (5 bases). CDR1 is MGHDK and CDR2 is SYGVNS in the germline V gene. V was shortened by 2 bases and J by 12 bases, with 22 bases between the two germline ends. The CDR3 runs to 16 residues. The DNA for the CDR3 is TGTGCCAGCAGTGAAGCGGGACGGACAAACTTGGGGGAACTGTTTTTT. As protein: CASSEAGRTNLGELFF.

This sequence joins TRBV27 and TRBJ1-1; D is undetermined. The CDR3 totals 16 residues. V was trimmed by 5 bases and J by 0 bases, leaving 16 bases between them. Germline V lookup: CDR1 MNHEY, CDR2 SMNVEV (reference sequence). The CDR3 loop reads CASSPQRGSVNTEAFF. CDR3 DNA sequence: TGTGCCAGCAGTCCCCAGCGGGGATCGGTGAACACTGAAGCTTTCTTT.

This sequence joins TRBV5-1 and TRBJ2-7; 15 bases map to TRBD2. The CDR3 covers 18 residues. The trim removed 1 base at V and 2 bases at J, leaving 7 bases unmatched. The V gene's germline CDR1 is SGHRS and CDR2 YFSETQ. For the CDR3, the DNA is TGCGCCAGCAGCTTGAGGACTAGCGGGAGGGGGGCCACCTACGAGCAGTACTTC. It yields the protein CASSLRTSGRGATYEQYF.

The chain uses TRBV19 and TRBJ2-5; TRBD1 agrees at 11 bases. V shed 5 bases, J shed 5 bases, and the junction held 10 bases outside the gene matches. The CDR3 is 16 amino acids. The germline V gene encodes CDR1 LNHDA and CDR2 SQIVND (reference sequence). In DNA, the CDR3 is TGTGCCAGTAGTCCCGGACAGGGGGCGGTATGGGAGACCCAGTACTTC. Its translation is CASSPGQGAVWETQYF.

V and J are TRBV19 and TRBJ1-5; 9 nucleotides match TRBD1. Germline values: CDR1 LNHDA, CDR2 SQIVND (reference sequence). This CDR3 is 14 amino acids long. The trim removed 4 bases at V and 7 bases at J, leaving 5 bases unmatched. The CDR3 here is CASSRDRVGQPQHF. Here the CDR3 DNA reads TGTGCCAGTAGTAGGGACAGGGTGGGACAGCCCCAGCATTTT.

V and J are TRBV7-2 and TRBJ2-7; possible D gene TRBD1, 6 bases. This CDR3 is built from 14 residues. CDR1 and CDR2 (germline): SGHTA, FQGNSA. V lost 6 bases, J lost 2 bases, and 14 bases lay in between. The CDR3 reads CASRLSGQTYEQYF. In nucleotides, the CDR3 is TGTGCCAGCAGGCTCTCGGGACAAACCTACGAGCAGTACTTC.

The V gene is TRBV2, the J gene TRBJ1-2; D uncertain. V was shortened by 5 bases and J by 6 bases, with 13 bases between the two germline ends. The CDR3 is made up of 13 amino acids. Germline V lookup: CDR1 SNHLY, CDR2 FYNNEI. The CDR3 sequence: CASSIETDDGYTF. CDR3 in DNA: TGTGCCAGCAGTATCGAGACTGACGATGGCTACACCTTC.

The chain recombines TRBV19 with TRBJ2-7; maybe TRBD2 (6 bases). This CDR3 contains 13 residues. V was shortened by 2 bases and J by 6 bases, with 11 bases between the two germline ends. Germline loops: CDR1 LNHDA, CDR2 SQIVND (reference sequence). DNA for the CDR3: TGTGCCAGTAGTATAATGGAGGGGAGCGAGCAGTACTTC. Amino acids: CASSIMEGSEQYF.

The gene calls are TRBV18 and TRBJ1-3; the D gene is possibly TRBD1 (5 bases). The CDR3 contains 15 residues. Germline V gene data show CDR1 as KGHSH and CDR2 as LQKENI. V was clipped by 2 bases and J by 2 bases, with 10 bases between them. The CDR3 DNA sequence: TGTGCCAGCTCACCAGTCAGGGAAACTGGAAACACCATATATTTT. This gives the protein CASSPVRETGNTIYF.

This chain uses TRBV29-1 with TRBJ2-7, with no clear D. Germline V CDR1 and CDR2: SQVTM, ANQGSEA. CDR3 length: 12 residues. V shed 4 bases and J shed 6 bases, with 13 bases lying between them. The CDR3 spells CSVVGHRFEQYF. As DNA, the CDR3 is TGCAGCGTTGTAGGTCACAGATTCGAGCAGTACTTC.

The genes are TRBV6-6 and TRBJ2-7, with 8 positions matching TRBD2. Germline V gene lookup returns CDR1 MNHNY and CDR2 SVGAGI (reference sequence). The CDR3 spans 15 residues. J gave up 4 bases and V 0 bases, and 5 bases lay outside the gene matches. The CDR3 DNA follows: TGTGCCAGCAGTTACTCTGAGACTAGCGCGTACGAGCAGTACTTC. Protein product: CASSYSETSAYEQYF.

The chain joins TRBV4-3 to TRBJ2-7; D is uncertain. The germline V and J ends were trimmed by 0 bases and 0 bases, with 12 bases remaining between them. The CDR3 spans 16 residues. Germline V lookup: CDR1 LGHNA, CDR2 YSLEER. DNA of the CDR3: TGCGCCAGCAGCCAAGATTCAGACTCCTACTCCTACGAGCAGTACTTC. This gives the protein CASSQDSDSYSYEQYF.

The CDR3 loop is CATQDSVSLGYTF. DNA for the CDR3: TGCGCCACCCAGGACAGCGTTTCTCTTGGCTACACCTTC. The V gene is TRBV4-1, the J gene TRBJ1-2; tentatively, D is TRBD1 (6 bases). The CDR3 has 13 amino acids. Trimming removed 10 bases from V and 7 bases from J, with 19 bases in between. The germline CDR1 and CDR2 sequences are MGHRA and YSYEKL.

The chain combines TRBV5-1 with TRBJ2-7; a possible D gene is TRBD1 (6 bases). Germline CDR1 is SGHRS and CDR2 is YFSETQ. V was cut by 4 bases and J by 2 bases, with 10 bases left in between. The CDR3 is made up of 13 amino acids. CDR3 sequence: CASSVDRPYEQYF. CDR3 in DNA: TGCGCCAGCAGCGTGGACAGACCCTACGAGCAGTACTTC.

The chain employs TRBV7-9 and TRBJ1-4; D is possibly TRBD1 (5 bases). The germline V and J ends were trimmed by 4 bases and 6 bases, with 15 bases remaining between them. The CDR3 has 15 residues. Germline lookup yields CDR1 SEHNR and CDR2 FQNEAQ (reference sequence). For the CDR3, the DNA is TGTGCCAGCAGCTCTTTTCCCAAACAGGATGAAAAACTGTTTTTT. Protein product: CASSSFPKQDEKLFF.

The chain uses TRBV7-3 and TRBJ1-2, with D unclear. The CDR3 has 15 amino acids. Germline values: CDR1 SGHTA, CDR2 FQGTGA. V shed 0 bases and J shed 4 bases, with 12 bases lying between them. CDR3 nucleotide sequence: TGTGCCAGCAGCTTAACCGAACTCGGGAGCTATGGCTACACCTTC. Residues: CASSLTELGSYGYTF. The whole variable domain, filled in from reference TRBV7-3 and TRBJ1-2, reads GAGVSQTPSNKVTEKGKYVELRCDPISGHTALYWYRQSLGQGPEFLIYFQGTGAADDSGLPNDRFFAVRPEGSVSTLKIQRTERGDSAVYLCASSLTELGSYGYTFGSGTRLTVV.

The J gene is TRBJ2-7, the V gene TRBV19; 11 positions match TRBD1. Germline assignment: CDR1 LNHDA and CDR2 SQIVND (reference sequence). V lost 6 bases to trimming and J lost 6 bases; unmatched junction nucleotides: 4. The CDR3 consists of 13 residues. The chain's CDR3 is CASRRTGGGEQYF. The CDR3 coding sequence is TGTGCCAGTAGAAGGACAGGGGGCGGCGAGCAGTACTTC.

This clone has more than one count but fewer than ten. The chain recombines TRBV28 with TRBJ2-3; D is undetermined. Per germline, CDR1 MDHEN and CDR2 SYDVKM. This CDR3 has 14 residues. V was shortened by 2 bases and J by 10 bases, with 16 bases between the two germline ends. The CDR3 region is CASSLRDSLIAQYF. CDR3 nucleotide sequence: TGTGCCAGCAGTTTAAGAGATTCTCTCATTGCGCAGTATTTT.

This rearrangement joins TRBV4-1 to TRBJ2-2, with TRBD1 matching 8 bases. This CDR3 comprises 16 residues. The V gene's germline CDR1 is MGHRA and CDR2 YSYEKL. V was clipped by 4 bases and J by 3 bases; unmatched bases: 7. DNA of the CDR3: TGCGCCAGCAGCCTCCACAGGGGGAGTCACACCGGGGAGCTGTTTTTT. This encodes CASSLHRGSHTGELFF.

The chain combines TRBV6-2 or TRBV6-3 with TRBJ2-5; a possible D gene is TRBD1 (6 bases). V shed 6 bases and J shed 10 bases, with 21 bases lying between them. CDR3 size: 14 residues. CDR1 MNHEY and CDR2 SVGEGT come from the germline V gene. The CDR3 bases are TGTGCCAGCAGCCCGGCAGGGACATTGGGGGACCAGTACTTC. Translation: CASSPAGTLGDQYF.

The rearrangement joins TRBV7-3 to TRBJ1-1, with D possibly matching TRBD1 (6 bases). Germline CDR1 SGHTA, CDR2 FQGTGA. The CDR3 loop spans 15 amino acids. Trimming took 2 bases from V and 4 from J, leaving 14 bases between them. The CDR3 is CASSLVPGARTEAFF. The CDR3 DNA reads as TGTGCCAGCAGCTTAGTTCCAGGGGCGCGCACTGAAGCTTTCTTT. Full variable domain (rest looked up from reference TRBV7-3 and TRBJ1-1): GAGVSQTPSNKVTEKGKYVELRCDPISGHTALYWYRQSLGQGPEFLIYFQGTGAADDSGLPNDRFFAVRPEGSVSTLKIQRTERGDSAVYLCASSLVPGARTEAFFGQGTRLTVV.